These 9 T cell receptor beta chains came from one sample sequenced in a study of shared clonotypes between healthy human individuals. Some clones are missing from TCRdb's copy, which holds only in-frame ones; the method was immunoSEQ multiplex PCR. The table lists under 2.5 million clones, roughly 90% of them singletons. Sequenced: naive CD4+ T cells from PBMCs. Described subset: CD45RA+ positively selected. The receptors originated from a man between 18 and 35 years old in good health. Some clones in this sample may be carry-over from other donors' samples.

This CDR3 is CASSDLAGRRNYGYTF. CDR3 coding DNA: TGTGCCAGTAGTGACTTGGCAGGGAGAAGAAACTATGGCTACACCTTC. The V call is TRBV19, the J call TRBJ1-2, with a possible D match to TRBD1 (5 bases). V was pared by 5 bases and J by 2 bases, with 18 bases between. Germline CDR1 reads LNHDA; CDR2 reads SQIVND (reference sequence). The CDR3 runs to 16 residues.

This clone has only one observation. The chain links TRBV7-2 to TRBJ2-3; either TRBD1 or TRBD2 may fit D (5 bases each). This CDR3 is 14 amino acids long. CDR1 is SGHTA and CDR2 is FQGNSA in the germline V gene. V was clipped by 4 bases and J by 0 bases, with 8 bases between them. The CDR3 DNA sequence: TGTGCCAGCAGCTGGGACGGGAGCACAGATACGCAGTATTTT. Translating gives CASSWDGSTDTQYF.

The chain is built from TRBV6-1 and TRBJ1-2, with D perhaps matching TRBD1 (6 bases). V was trimmed by 7 bases and J by 4 bases, leaving 16 bases between them. Germline-derived CDR1 and CDR2 are MNHNS and SASEGT. There are 14 residues in the CDR3. CDR3 sequence: CASTFGQRSYGYTF. The CDR3 DNA sequence: TGTGCCAGCACCTTCGGACAGAGATCCTATGGCTACACCTTC.

The rearrangement links TRBV25-1 to TRBJ2-3; TRBD1 agrees at 7 bases. This CDR3 is built from 15 residues. Germline V gene lookup returns CDR1 MGHDK and CDR2 SYGVNS. The V gene end was trimmed by 6 bases and the J gene end by 2 bases; junction bases not matched to a gene: 8. Written as DNA, the CDR3 is TGTGCCAGCAGCCCCAGGGGGTACACCACAGATACGCAGTATTTT. This translates into CASSPRGYTTDTQYF.

V is TRBV9 and J is TRBJ2-2; TRBD2 agrees at 9 bases. CDR3 size: 18 residues. Trimming removed 0 bases from V and 0 bases from J; junction bases left unmatched: 6. Germline V gene data show CDR1 as SGDLS and CDR2 as YYNGEE. The CDR3 DNA reads as TGTGCCAGCAGCGTAGTTGCGGGAGGGCGAGCGAACACCGGGGAGCTGTTTTTT. Encoded protein: CASSVVAGGRANTGELFF.

For this clone: Other DNA sequences from this sample encode an identical CDR3 as well. The V call is TRBV5-1, the J call TRBJ2-2, with D possibly being TRBD1 (5 bases). The ends were cut back, 2 bases at V and 6 bases at J, with 8 bases in the middle. This CDR3 is 13 amino acids long. Germline V gene lookup returns CDR1 SGHRS and CDR2 YFSETQ. Here the CDR3 reads CASSLGVAGELFF. The CDR3 DNA is TGCGCCAGCAGCTTAGGGGTTGCCGGGGAGCTGTTTTTT.

Only one count was recorded for this clone. This chain joins TRBV7-2 and TRBJ2-1, with D tentatively TRBD1 (6 bases). CDR3 length: 15 residues. CDR1 is SGHTA and CDR2 is FQGNSA in the germline V gene. Trimming removed 3 bases at V and 5 bases at J, with 14 bases between. The CDR3 coding sequence is TGTGCCAGCAGCTTTACCGGGACAAAGAACAATGAGCAGTTCTTC. Its protein is CASSFTGTKNNEQFF.

The chain combines TRBV2 with TRBJ2-4; D call uncertain. Trimming removed 4 bases from V and 8 bases from J, with 3 bases in between. The CDR3 has 10 amino acids. Looked up from germline, CDR1 is SNHLY and CDR2 is FYNNEI. CDR3 region: CASSADIQYF. CDR3 bases: TGTGCCAGCAGTGCGGACATTCAGTACTTC.

The chain employs TRBV27 and TRBJ2-4; D perhaps matches TRBD2 (6 bases). The germline CDR1 and CDR2 sequences are MNHEY and SMNVEV (reference sequence). There are 15 residues in the CDR3. Trimming removed 5 bases at V and 6 bases at J, with 17 bases between. The CDR3 spells CASSATLSGANIQYF. The CDR3 region has the DNA TGTGCCAGCAGTGCAACCCTTAGCGGAGCAAACATTCAGTACTTC.